The 14 T cell receptor beta chains below all came from one sample that was sequenced in a study of blood T cell repertoires in COVID-19. Produced via immunoSEQ multiplex PCR; TCRdb's table is partial and in-frame only. This table has 300,000 to 350,000 clones, roughly 90% appearing once. Sequencing input: PBMCs or T cells enriched from blood (not recorded which). The receptors were gathered from a woman in her 30s who had been exposed to COVID-19.

The chain uses TRBV23-1 and TRBJ2-3, with TRBD2 matching over 9 bases. TRBV23-1 is treated as an ORF (open reading frame) with a function not yet certain. This CDR3 has 21 residues. V gave up 4 bases and J gave up 1 base; unmatched junction bases: 21. The chain's CDR3 is CASSPRAKTSGCEAGTDTQYF. The CDR3 DNA follows: TGCGCCAGCAGTCCTAGGGCGAAGACTAGCGGTTGTGAAGCGGGCACAGATACGCAGTATTTT.

This chain uses TRBV12-2 with TRBJ1-4; the table's D call, TRBD1, has no DNA check behind it. TRBV12-2 is a documented pseudogene. The CDR3 sequence is 18 residues long. DNA of the CDR3: TGTGCAAGTCGCACCCGACAACCTTCCTACTTCTTGGATGAAAAACTGTTTTTT. Protein: CASRTRQPSYFLDEKLFF.

This clone was recorded once. V is TRBV30 and J is TRBJ1-2; D perhaps matches TRBD1 (6 bases). CDR1 is GTSNPN and CDR2 is SVGIG in the germline V gene (reference sequence). CDR3 size: 13 residues. Trimming stripped 3 bases from V and 5 bases from J, with 13 bases between. The CDR3 loop reads CAWSAIGQYGYTF. The CDR3 region has the DNA TGTGCCTGGAGCGCGATCGGACAGTATGGCTACACCTTC.

V and J are TRBV5-4 and TRBJ1-5, with 9 bases fitting TRBD1. CDR1 and CDR2 (germline): SGHNT, YYREEE (reference sequence). Unmatched junction bases numbered 5, after V lost 4 bases and J lost 9 bases. The CDR3 extends over 13 amino acids. The DNA for the CDR3 is TGTGCCAGCAGCATGGGACAGGGCGCGCCCCAGCATTTT. Its translation is CASSMGQGAPQHF. The variable domain in full, with the rest retrieved from reference TRBV5-4 and TRBJ1-5, is ETGVTQSPTHLIKTRGQQVTLRCSSQSGHNTVSWYQQALGQGPQFIFQYYREEENGRGNFPPRFSGLQFPNYSSELNVNALELDDSALYLCASSMGQGAPQHFGDGTRLSIL.

The V call is TRBV5-6, the J call TRBJ2-3; D gene ambiguous. Germline CDR1 SGHDT, CDR2 YYEEEE. The CDR3 runs to 14 residues. The V gene lost 3 bases and the J gene lost 0 bases, with 8 bases spanning the gap. In DNA form, the CDR3 reads TGTGCCAGCAGCTACAACCCCAGCACAGATACGCAGTATTTT. Its translation is CASSYNPSTDTQYF.

V usage is TRBV11-2 and J usage is TRBJ2-3; perhaps TRBD2 as D (5 bases). Germline-derived CDR1 and CDR2 are SGHAT and FQNNGV. The germline V and J ends were trimmed by 5 bases and 5 bases, with 17 bases remaining between them. The CDR3 is made up of 15 amino acids. Here the CDR3 DNA reads TGTGCCAGCAGCCCCCTAGCAGGTTTCGGAGATACGCAGTATTTT. Translated, it gives CASSPLAGFGDTQYF.

This clone was picked up many times. Within the sample, other DNA sequences also encode this same CDR3. The chain is built from TRBV3-1 (or the pseudogene TRBV3-2) and TRBJ1-5, with D possibly matching TRBD1 (5 bases). The CDR3 is 13 residues long. Germline values: CDR1 LGHDT, CDR2 YNNKEL (reference sequence). V gave up 1 base and J gave up 7 bases, with 8 bases separating them. CDR3 loop: CASSQVGGQPQHF. CDR3 in DNA: TGTGCCAGCAGCCAAGTCGGGGGGCAGCCCCAGCATTTT.

V is TRBV29-1 and J is TRBJ2-7; a weak D match, TRBD2 (5 bases). Trimming took 4 bases from V and 5 from J, leaving 6 bases between them. Looked up from germline, CDR1 is SQVTM and CDR2 is ANQGSEA. The CDR3 is 10 amino acids. CDR3 sequence (DNA): TGCAGCGTTGTGGGAGACGAGCAGTACTTC. This gives the protein CSVVGDEQYF.

This chain connects TRBV11-3 to TRBJ2-1; TRBD2 agrees at 8 bases. The CDR3 is made up of 14 amino acids. Germline CDR1 SGHNT, CDR2 YENEEA. The ends lost 5 bases at V and 8 bases at J; junction bases unmatched: 8. In DNA form, the CDR3 reads TGTGCCAGCAGCCGGGGGGGCAGGGAGGATGAGCAGTTCTTC. Protein product: CASSRGGREDEQFF. The full variable domain, its missing parts supplied by reference TRBV11-3 and TRBJ2-1, is EAGVVQSPRYKIIEKKQPVAFWCNPISGHNTLYWYLQNLGQGPELLIRYENEEAVDDSQLPKDRFSAERLKGVDSTLKIQPAELGDSAVYLCASSRGGREDEQFFGPGTRLTVL.

This rearrangement joins TRBV16 to TRBJ1-3, with D unclear. V lost 4 bases and J lost 0, with 16 bases in between. Germline CDR1 KGHSY, CDR2 FQNENV. The CDR3 has 17 residues. CDR3 nucleotides: TGTGCCAGCAGCCCCCGAGCAGGCCCGTACTCTGGAAACACCATATATTTT. Protein sequence: CASSPRAGPYSGNTIYF.

The rearrangement uses TRBV6-4 and TRBJ1-5, with D uncertain. In germline, CDR1 is MRHNA, CDR2 SNTAGT. This CDR3 is 13 amino acids long. The V and J ends lost 10 bases and 4 bases respectively, with 14 bases between them. CDR3 protein: CATAYGPNQPQHF. CDR3 in DNA: TGTGCCACCGCGTACGGTCCGAATCAGCCCCAGCATTTT.

The V and J genes are TRBV29-1 and TRBJ2-1; maybe TRBD1 (5 bases). The CDR3 has 15 residues. The V gene's germline CDR1 is SQVTM and CDR2 ANQGSEA. The germline V and J ends were trimmed by 2 bases and 0 bases, with 11 bases remaining between them. The CDR3 is CSVERGVSSYNEQFF. CDR3 DNA sequence: TGCAGCGTTGAAAGGGGCGTAAGCTCCTACAATGAGCAGTTCTTC.

The chain uses TRBV5-1 and TRBJ2-1, with 10 bases matching TRBD2. CDR3 size: 16 residues. Germline trimming cut 0 bases from V and 8 bases from J; bases unmatched to any gene: 8. Germline V lookup: CDR1 SGHRS, CDR2 YFSETQ. CDR3: CASSLGSSGGGDEQFF. The DNA of the CDR3 is TGCGCCAGCAGCTTGGGATCTAGCGGGGGCGGGGATGAGCAGTTCTTC.

The chain joins TRBV4-2 to TRBJ2-3; maybe TRBD1 (5 bases). The CDR3 runs 14 residues. Germline loops: CDR1 LGHNA, CDR2 YNFKEQ. The V end was cut by 2 bases, the J end by 0 bases, with 6 bases between. The CDR3 sequence: CASSQQGSTDTQYF. CDR3 nucleotides: TGTGCCAGCAGCCAACAGGGCAGCACAGATACGCAGTATTTT.